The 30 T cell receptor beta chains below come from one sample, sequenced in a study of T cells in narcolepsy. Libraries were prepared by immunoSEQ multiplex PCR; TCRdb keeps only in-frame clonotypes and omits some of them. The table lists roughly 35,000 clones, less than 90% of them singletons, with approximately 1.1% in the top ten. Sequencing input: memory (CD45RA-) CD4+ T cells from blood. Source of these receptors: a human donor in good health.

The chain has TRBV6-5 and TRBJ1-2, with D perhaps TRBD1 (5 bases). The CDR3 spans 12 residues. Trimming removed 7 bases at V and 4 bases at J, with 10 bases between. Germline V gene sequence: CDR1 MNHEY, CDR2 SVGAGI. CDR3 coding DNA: TGTGCCAGCAACGGGCAGGGCTATGGCTACACCTTC. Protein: CASNGQGYGYTF.

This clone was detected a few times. The CDR3 bases are TGCGCCAGCAGCCAAGATGGGGAGAGATGGGATGAGACCCAGTACTTC. Protein sequence: CASSQDGERWDETQYF. This chain links TRBV4-1 with TRBJ2-5, with D perhaps TRBD2 (5 bases). Trimming removed 0 bases at V and 5 bases at J, with 16 bases between. Germline CDR1 MGHRA, CDR2 YSYEKL. The CDR3 contains 16 residues.

CDR3 DNA sequence: TGTGCCAGCAGTGACCTGCGGTTACAGTGGCGGATGAACACTGAAGCTTTCTTT. This translates into CASSDLRLQWRMNTEAFF. This sequence joins TRBV6-1 and TRBJ1-1; D remains unclear. Trimming took 3 bases from V and 0 from J, leaving 20 bases between them. Germline V gene data show CDR1 as MNHNS and CDR2 as SASEGT. The CDR3 loop spans 18 amino acids.

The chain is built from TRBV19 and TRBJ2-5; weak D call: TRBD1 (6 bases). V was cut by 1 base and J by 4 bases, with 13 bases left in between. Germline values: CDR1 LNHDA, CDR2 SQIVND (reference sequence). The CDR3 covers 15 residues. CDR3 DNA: TGTGCCAGTAGTATAGGGGGGCGCCAGGGAGAGACCCAGTACTTC. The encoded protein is CASSIGGRQGETQYF.

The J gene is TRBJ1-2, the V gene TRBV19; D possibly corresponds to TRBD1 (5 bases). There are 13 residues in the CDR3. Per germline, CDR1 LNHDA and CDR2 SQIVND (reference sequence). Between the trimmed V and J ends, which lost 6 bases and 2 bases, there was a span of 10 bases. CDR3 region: CASRFRENYGYTF. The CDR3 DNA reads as TGTGCCAGTAGGTTCAGGGAAAACTATGGCTACACCTTC.

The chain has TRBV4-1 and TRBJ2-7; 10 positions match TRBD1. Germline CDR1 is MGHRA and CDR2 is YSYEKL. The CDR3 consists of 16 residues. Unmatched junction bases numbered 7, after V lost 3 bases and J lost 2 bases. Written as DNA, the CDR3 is TGCGCCAGCAGCCACTCACCGGGACAGGGGACCTACGAGCAGTACTTC. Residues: CASSHSPGQGTYEQYF.

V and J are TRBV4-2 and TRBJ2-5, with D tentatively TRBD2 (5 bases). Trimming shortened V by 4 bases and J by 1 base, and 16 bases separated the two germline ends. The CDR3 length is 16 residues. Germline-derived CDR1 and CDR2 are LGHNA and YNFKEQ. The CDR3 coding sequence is TGTGCCAGCAGCCCCGTAATCTCGGGATTCCAAGAGACCCAGTACTTC. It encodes CASSPVISGFQETQYF.

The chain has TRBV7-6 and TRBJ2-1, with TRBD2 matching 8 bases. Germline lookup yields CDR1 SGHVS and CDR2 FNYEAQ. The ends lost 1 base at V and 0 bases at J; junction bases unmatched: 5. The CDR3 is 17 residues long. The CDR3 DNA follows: TGTGCCAGCAGCTTAGATGGCGGGGGGAGCTCCTACAATGAGCAGTTCTTC. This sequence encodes CASSLDGGGSSYNEQFF. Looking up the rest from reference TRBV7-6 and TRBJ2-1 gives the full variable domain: GAGVSQSPRYKVTKRGQDVALRCDPISGHVSLYWYRQALGQGPEFLTYFNYEAQQDKSGLPNDRFSAERPEGSISTLTIQRTEQRDSAMYRCASSLDGGGSSYNEQFFGPGTRLTVL.

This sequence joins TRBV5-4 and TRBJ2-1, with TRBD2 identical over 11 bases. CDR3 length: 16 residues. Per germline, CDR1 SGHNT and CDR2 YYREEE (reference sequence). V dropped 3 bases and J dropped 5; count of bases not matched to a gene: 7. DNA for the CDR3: TGTGCCAGCAGCTGGAATCCGGGACTAGCGGACAATGAGCAGTTCTTC. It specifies CASSWNPGLADNEQFF.

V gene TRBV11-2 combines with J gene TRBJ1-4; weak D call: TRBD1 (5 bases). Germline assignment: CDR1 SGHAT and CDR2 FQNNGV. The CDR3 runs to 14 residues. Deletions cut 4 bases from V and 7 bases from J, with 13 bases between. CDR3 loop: CASSSTRGGEKLFF. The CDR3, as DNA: TGTGCCAGCAGCTCAACAAGGGGAGGTGAAAAACTGTTTTTT.

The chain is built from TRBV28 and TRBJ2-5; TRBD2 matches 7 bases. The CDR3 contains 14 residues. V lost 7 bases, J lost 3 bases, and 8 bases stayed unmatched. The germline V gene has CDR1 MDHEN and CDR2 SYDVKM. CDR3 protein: CASTPRGREETQYF. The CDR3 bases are TGTGCCAGCACCCCTCGAGGGAGGGAAGAGACCCAGTACTTC.

CDR3 amino acids: CASSLGGQGSYEQYF. The DNA of the CDR3 is TGTGCCAGCAGCTTGGGGGGACAGGGTTCCTACGAGCAGTACTTC. The chain links TRBV5-8 to TRBJ2-7; 9 nucleotides match TRBD1. V shed 0 bases and J 1 base; nucleotides not matched to a gene: 2. Germline V CDR1 and CDR2: SGHTS, YDEGEE. The CDR3 sequence is 15 residues long.

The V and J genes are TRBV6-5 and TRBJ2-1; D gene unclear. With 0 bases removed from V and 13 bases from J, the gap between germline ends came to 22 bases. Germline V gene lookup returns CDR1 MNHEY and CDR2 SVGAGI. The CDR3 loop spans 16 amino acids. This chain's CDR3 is CASSYSSGSLAMSQFF. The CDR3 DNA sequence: TGTGCCAGCAGTTACTCGTCTGGCAGCCTTGCAATGAGCCAGTTCTTC.

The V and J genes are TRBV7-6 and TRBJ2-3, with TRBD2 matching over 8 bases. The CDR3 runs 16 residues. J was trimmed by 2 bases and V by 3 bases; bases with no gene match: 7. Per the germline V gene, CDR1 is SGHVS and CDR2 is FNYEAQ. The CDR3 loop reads CASSLLTSGLTDTQYF. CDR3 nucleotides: TGTGCCAGCAGCTTGTTAACTAGCGGCCTCACAGATACGCAGTATTTT.

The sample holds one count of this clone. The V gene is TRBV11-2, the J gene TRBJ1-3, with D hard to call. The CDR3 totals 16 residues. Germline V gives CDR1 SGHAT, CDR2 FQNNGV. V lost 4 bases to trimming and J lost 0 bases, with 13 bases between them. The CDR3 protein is CASSSLVGRSGNTIYF. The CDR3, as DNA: TGTGCCAGCAGCTCCCTCGTCGGACGCTCTGGAAACACCATATATTTT. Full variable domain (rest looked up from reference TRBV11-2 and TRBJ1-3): EAGVAQSPRYKIIEKRQSVAFWCNPISGHATLYWYQQILGQGPKLLIQFQNNGVVDDSQLPKDRFSAERLKGVDSTLKIQPAKLEDSAVYLCASSSLVGRSGNTIYFGEGSWLTVV.

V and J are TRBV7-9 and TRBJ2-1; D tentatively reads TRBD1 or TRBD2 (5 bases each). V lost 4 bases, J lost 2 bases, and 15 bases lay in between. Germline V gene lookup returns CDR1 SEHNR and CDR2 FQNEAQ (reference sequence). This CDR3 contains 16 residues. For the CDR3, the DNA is TGTGCCAGCAGCTACCGGGACGTCGAACCCTACAATGAGCAGTTCTTC. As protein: CASSYRDVEPYNEQFF.

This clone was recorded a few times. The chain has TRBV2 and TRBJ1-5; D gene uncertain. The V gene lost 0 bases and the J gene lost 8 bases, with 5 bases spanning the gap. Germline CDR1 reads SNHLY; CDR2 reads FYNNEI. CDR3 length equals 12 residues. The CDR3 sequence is CASSEAKKPQHF. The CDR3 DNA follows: TGTGCCAGCAGTGAAGCCAAAAAGCCCCAGCATTTT.

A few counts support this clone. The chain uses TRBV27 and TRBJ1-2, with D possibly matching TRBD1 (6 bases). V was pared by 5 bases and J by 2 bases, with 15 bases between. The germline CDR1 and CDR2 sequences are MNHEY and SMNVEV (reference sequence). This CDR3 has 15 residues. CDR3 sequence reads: CASSLRGRGNYGYTF. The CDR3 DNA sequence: TGTGCCAGCAGTCTCAGGGGCAGGGGCAACTATGGCTACACCTTC.

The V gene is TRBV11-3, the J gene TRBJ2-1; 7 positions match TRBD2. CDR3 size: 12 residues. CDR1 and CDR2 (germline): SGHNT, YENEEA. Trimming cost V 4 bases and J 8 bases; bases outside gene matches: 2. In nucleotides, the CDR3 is TGTGCCAGCAGCTCTCGGGGGGATGAGCAGTTCTTC. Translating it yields CASSSRGDEQFF.

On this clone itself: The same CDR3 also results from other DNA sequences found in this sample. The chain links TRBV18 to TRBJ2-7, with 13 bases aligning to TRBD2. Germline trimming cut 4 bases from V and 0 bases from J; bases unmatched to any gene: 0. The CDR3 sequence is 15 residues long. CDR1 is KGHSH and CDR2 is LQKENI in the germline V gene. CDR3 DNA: TGTGCCAGCTCACGGACTAGCGGGAGCTCCTACGAGCAGTACTTC. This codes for CASSRTSGSSYEQYF.

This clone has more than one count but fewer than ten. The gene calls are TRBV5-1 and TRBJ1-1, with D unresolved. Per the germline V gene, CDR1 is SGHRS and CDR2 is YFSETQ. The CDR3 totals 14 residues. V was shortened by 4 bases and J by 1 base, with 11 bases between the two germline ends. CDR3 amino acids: CASSPGARNTEAFF. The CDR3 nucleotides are TGCGCCAGCAGCCCAGGAGCCAGGAACACTGAAGCTTTCTTT.

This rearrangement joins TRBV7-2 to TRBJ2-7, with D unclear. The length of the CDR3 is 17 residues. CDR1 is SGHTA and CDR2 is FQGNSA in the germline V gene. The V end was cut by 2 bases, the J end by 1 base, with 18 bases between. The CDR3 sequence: CASSLMAGGFLSYEQYF. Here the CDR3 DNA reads TGTGCCAGCAGCTTAATGGCTGGCGGCTTCCTTTCCTACGAGCAGTACTTC.

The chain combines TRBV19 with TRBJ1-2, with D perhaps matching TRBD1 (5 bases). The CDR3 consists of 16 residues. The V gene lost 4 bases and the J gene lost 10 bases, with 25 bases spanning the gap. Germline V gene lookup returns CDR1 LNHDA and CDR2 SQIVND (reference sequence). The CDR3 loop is CASSNPRGRAARDYTF. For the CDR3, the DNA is TGTGCCAGTAGTAACCCCCGGGGCAGGGCTGCTCGCGACTACACCTTC.

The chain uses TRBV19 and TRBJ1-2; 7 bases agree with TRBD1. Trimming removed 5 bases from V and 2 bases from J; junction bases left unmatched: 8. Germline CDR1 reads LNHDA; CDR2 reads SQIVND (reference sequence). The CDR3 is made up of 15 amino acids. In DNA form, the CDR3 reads TGTGCCAGTAGTGTGGCGGGAGGGGGCAACTATGGCTACACCTTC. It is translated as CASSVAGGGNYGYTF.

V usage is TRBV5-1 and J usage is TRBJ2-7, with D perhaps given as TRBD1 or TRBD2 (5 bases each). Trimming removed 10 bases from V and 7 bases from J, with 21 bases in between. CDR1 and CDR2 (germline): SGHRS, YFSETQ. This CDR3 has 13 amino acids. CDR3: CASQPGPLGEQYF. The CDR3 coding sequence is TGCGCCTCCCAGCCGGGGCCACTGGGGGAGCAGTACTTC.

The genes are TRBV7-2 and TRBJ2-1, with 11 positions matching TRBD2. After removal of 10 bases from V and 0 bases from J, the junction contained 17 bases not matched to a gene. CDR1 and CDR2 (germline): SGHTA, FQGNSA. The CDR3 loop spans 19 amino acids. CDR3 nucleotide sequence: TGTGCCACGGACAGCCCGGCCCTAGCGGGAGGCTACTCCTACAATGAGCAGTTCTTC. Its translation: CATDSPALAGGYSYNEQFF.

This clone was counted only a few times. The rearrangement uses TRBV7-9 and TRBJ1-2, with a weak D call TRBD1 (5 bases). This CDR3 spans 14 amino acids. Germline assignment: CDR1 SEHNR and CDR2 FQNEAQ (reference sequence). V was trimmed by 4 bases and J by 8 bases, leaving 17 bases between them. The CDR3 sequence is CASSSEGREMGYTF. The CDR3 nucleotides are TGTGCCAGCAGCTCGGAGGGACGGGAGATGGGCTACACCTTC. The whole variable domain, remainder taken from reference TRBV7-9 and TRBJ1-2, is DTGVSQNPRHKITKRGQNVTFRCDPISEHNRLYWYRQTLGQGPEFLTYFQNEAQLEKSRLLSDRFSAERPKGSFSTLEIQRTEQGDSAMYLCASSSEGREMGYTFGSGTRLTVV.

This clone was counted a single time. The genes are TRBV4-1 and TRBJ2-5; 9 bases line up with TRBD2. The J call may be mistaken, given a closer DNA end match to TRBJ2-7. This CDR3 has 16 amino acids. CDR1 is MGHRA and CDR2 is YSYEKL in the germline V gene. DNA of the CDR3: TGCGCCAGCAGCCCCCAAGGCGGGGGGGCAATATACGAGCAGTACTTC. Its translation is CASSPQGGGAIYEQYF.

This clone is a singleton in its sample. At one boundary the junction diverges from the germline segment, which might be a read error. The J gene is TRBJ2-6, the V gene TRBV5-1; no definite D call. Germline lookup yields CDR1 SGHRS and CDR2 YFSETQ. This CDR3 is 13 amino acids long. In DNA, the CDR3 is TGCGCCAGCAGCTTCTCTGGGACCAACGTCCTGACTTTC. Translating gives CASSFSGTNVLTF.

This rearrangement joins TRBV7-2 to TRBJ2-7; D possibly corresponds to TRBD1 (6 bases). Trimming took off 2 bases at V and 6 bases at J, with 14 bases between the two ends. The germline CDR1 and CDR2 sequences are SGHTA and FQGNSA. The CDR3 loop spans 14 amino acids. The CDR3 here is CASSLSRQGSEQYF. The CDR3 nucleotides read TGTGCCAGCAGCTTATCTCGCCAGGGGAGCGAGCAGTACTTC.